Following are 20 T cell receptor beta chains from one sample sequenced in a study of T cell repertoires in cytomegalovirus infection. Their antigens remain unidentified. One entry per CDR3 protein, called by TCRdb with MiXCR from the reads. The sample has approximately 910,000 distinct CDR3 sequences, more than 25% seen once; the top ten hold around 15%. The sequences come from cultured CD8+ T cells from PBMCs, collected from culture after CMV antigen stimulation. The source is a human donor in good health (CMV status not recorded). Some clones in this sample may be carry-over from other donors' samples.

This chain connects TRBV7-9 to TRBJ2-2; D remains ambiguous. Germline V gene data show CDR1 as SEHNR and CDR2 as FQNEAQ (reference sequence). CDR3 length: 14 residues. V lost 7 bases to trimming and J lost 1 base, with 10 bases between them. The CDR3 here is CASISERNTGELFF. The DNA of the CDR3 is TGTGCCAGCATAAGCGAACGGAACACCGGGGAGCTGTTTTTT.

This clonotype was seen only a few times. The chain uses TRBV6-1 and TRBJ2-7, with unresolved D. CDR1 and CDR2 from the germline V gene are MNHNS and SASEGT. The V end lost 2 bases, the J end lost 1 base, and 6 bases lay between the germline ends. The CDR3 is 13 residues long. CDR3 amino acids: CASSETESYEQYF. In DNA, the CDR3 is TGTGCCAGCAGTGAAACCGAATCCTACGAGCAGTACTTC.

This clonotype has a handful of counts. The chain joins TRBV6-2 or TRBV6-3 to TRBJ2-3; possible D gene TRBD2, 6 bases. The V and J ends lost 7 bases and 2 bases respectively, with 10 bases between them. Per germline, CDR1 MNHEY and CDR2 SVGEGT. This CDR3 spans 13 amino acids. CDR3 in amino acids: CASTPGDTDTQYF. CDR3 nucleotides: TGTGCCAGCACCCCGGGGGACACAGATACGCAGTATTTT.

V usage is TRBV7-6 and J usage is TRBJ2-2; 8 bases line up with TRBD1. Germline CDR1 SGHVS, CDR2 FNYEAQ. The CDR3 totals 15 residues. The trim removed 3 bases at V and 4 bases at J, leaving 4 bases unmatched. Here the CDR3 reads CASSFRGRGTGELFF. The CDR3 DNA sequence: TGTGCCAGCAGCTTCAGGGGGCGCGGCACCGGGGAGCTGTTTTTT.

The chain combines TRBV7-8 with TRBJ2-3; 7 bases are shared with TRBD2. Germline V gene data show CDR1 as SGHVS and CDR2 as FQNEAQ. The V and J ends lost 5 bases and 2 bases, in that order; junction bases with no gene match: 7. This CDR3 is built from 15 residues. The CDR3 nucleotides read TGTGCCAGCAGCATTGGGACTACTAACACAGATACGCAGTATTTT. Residues: CASSIGTTNTDTQYF.

This clonotype was detected only a few times. This rearrangement joins TRBV19 to TRBJ2-1; maybe TRBD2 (5 bases). V lost 6 bases to trimming and J lost 6 bases, with 12 bases between them. The CDR3 has 13 amino acids. CDR1 and CDR2 (germline): LNHDA, SQIVND (reference sequence). CDR3 amino acids: CASSLTIGNEQFF. The DNA for the CDR3 is TGTGCCAGTAGCCTGACTATCGGCAATGAGCAGTTCTTC.

This chain joins TRBV24-1 and TRBJ2-5, with unresolved D. The CDR3 spans 13 residues. CDR1 is KGHDR and CDR2 is SFDVKD in the germline V gene. V dropped 1 base and J dropped 4 bases, with 6 bases sitting between them. In DNA, the CDR3 is TGTGCCACCAGTGATTTCGGTGGAGAGACCCAGTACTTC. Its translation is CATSDFGGETQYF.

This chain uses TRBV27 with TRBJ2-6, with TRBD1 identical over 7 bases. The CDR3 has 17 residues. V dropped 6 bases and J dropped 0; count of bases not matched to a gene: 8. Germline CDR1 is MNHEY and CDR2 is SMNVEV (reference sequence). Written as DNA, the CDR3 is TGTGCCAGCAGCTCCGGGACAGCGATCTCTGGGGCCAACGTCCTGACTTTC. Amino acid sequence: CASSSGTAISGANVLTF.

This clonotype showed up just a few times. CDR3: CASSYNYGIGELFF. The CDR3 DNA follows: TGTGCCAGCAGTTACAACTACGGCATCGGGGAGCTGTTTTTT. The J gene is TRBJ2-2, the V gene TRBV6-5; D not resolved. The V end was cut by 2 bases, the J end by 7 bases, with 11 bases between. The length of the CDR3 is 14 residues. The V gene's germline CDR1 is MNHEY and CDR2 SVGAGI.

The rearrangement uses TRBV27 and TRBJ2-6, with D possibly matching TRBD1 (6 bases). CDR1 is MNHEY and CDR2 is SMNVEV in the germline V gene (reference sequence). Trimming stripped 5 bases from V and 1 base from J, with 18 bases between. The CDR3 totals 18 residues. Here the CDR3 reads CASSPTGLLGSGANVLTF. DNA for the CDR3: TGTGCCAGCAGTCCGACAGGCTTACTTGGTTCTGGGGCCAACGTCCTGACTTTC.

J is TRBJ1-1 and V is TRBV19; 9 nucleotides agree with TRBD1. This CDR3 is 16 amino acids long. Trimming cost V 6 bases and J 7 bases; bases outside gene matches: 15. Germline CDR1 LNHDA, CDR2 SQIVND (reference sequence). In DNA, the CDR3 is TGTGCCAGTAGCCCCGGGACAGGGTATCGTGAGAATGAAGCTTTCTTT. Amino acid sequence: CASSPGTGYRENEAFF.

This clonotype was counted between two and nine times. The chain recombines TRBV6-6 with TRBJ2-5, with 8 bases that match TRBD1. The CDR3 totals 16 residues. Germline V gives CDR1 MNHNY, CDR2 SVGAGI (reference sequence). Trimming cost V 6 bases and J 7 bases; bases outside gene matches: 16. Written as DNA, the CDR3 is TGTGCCAGCAGAGACCGGGACAGGACGTACCTAGCGACCCAGTACTTC. Protein: CASRDRDRTYLATQYF.

CDR3 protein: CASSNNKAGAYNEQFF. In nucleotides, the CDR3 is TGTGCCAGCAGTAACAACAAAGCGGGGGCCTACAATGAGCAGTTCTTC. This chain connects TRBV6-1 to TRBJ2-1; the match to TRBD2 covers 8 bases. The trim removed 5 bases at V and 2 bases at J, leaving 8 bases unmatched. The CDR3 sequence is 16 residues long. The germline gives CDR1 MNHNS, CDR2 SASEGT.

The chain carries TRBV28 and TRBJ1-2; perhaps TRBD1 as D (5 bases). The germline V gene encodes CDR1 MDHEN and CDR2 SYDVKM. Between the trimmed V and J ends, which lost 6 bases and 6 bases, there was a span of 20 bases. The CDR3 length is 15 residues. The CDR3 sequence: CASRGDSFVLDGYTF. As DNA, the CDR3 is TGTGCCAGCAGGGGGGATTCTTTTGTGCTTGATGGCTACACCTTC.

The chain employs TRBV6-2 or TRBV6-3 and TRBJ2-1, with 9 bases aligning to TRBD2. Germline-derived CDR1 and CDR2 are MNHEY and SVGEGT. Trimming removed 4 bases from V and 6 bases from J; junction bases left unmatched: 7. This CDR3 region has 15 residues. CDR3 amino acids: CASSSPGLAPNEQFF. The CDR3 DNA follows: TGTGCCAGCAGTTCTCCGGGACTAGCCCCCAATGAGCAGTTCTTC.

This clonotype has just a few counts. The J gene is TRBJ2-1, the V gene TRBV7-2; 9 bases map to TRBD2. J was trimmed by 4 bases and V by 5 bases; bases with no gene match: 6. This CDR3 has 15 amino acids. Germline CDR1 and CDR2: SGHTA and FQGNSA. Here the CDR3 DNA reads TGTGCCAGCAGCCCCAGGACTAGCGTGTACAATGAGCAGTTCTTC. It translates to CASSPRTSVYNEQFF. Drawing the rest from reference TRBV7-2 and TRBJ2-1, the complete variable domain is GAGVSQSPSNKVTEKGKDVELRCDPISGHTALYWYRQSLGQGLEFLIYFQGNSAPDKSGLPSDRFSAERTGGSVSTLTIQRTQQEDSAVYLCASSPRTSVYNEQFFGPGTRLTVL.

This clonotype has ten or more counts. The rearrangement joins TRBV7-2 to TRBJ1-1; TRBD1 is a possible D gene (6 bases). CDR1 is SGHTA and CDR2 is FQGNSA in the germline V gene. CDR3 length equals 12 residues. The V gene lost 6 bases and the J gene lost 8 bases, with 13 bases spanning the gap. The CDR3 sequence is CASSHGGLEAFF. The CDR3 DNA is TGTGCCAGCAGTCACGGGGGGCTAGAAGCTTTCTTT.

This clonotype was detected a few times. The rearrangement links TRBV7-9 to TRBJ2-2, with no clear D. Germline loops: CDR1 SEHNR, CDR2 FQNEAQ (reference sequence). The CDR3 is made up of 16 amino acids. Trimming took 0 bases from V and 1 from J, leaving 9 bases between them. For the CDR3, the DNA is TGTGCCAGCAGCTTAGCAAGGGAAAGGAACACCGGGGAGCTGTTTTTT. Protein sequence: CASSLARERNTGELFF.

This clonotype was seen ten or more times. CDR3 sequence (DNA): TGTGCCAGCAGCTCCTGGGACAGGAGCACAGATACGCAGTATTTT. Translated: CASSSWDRSTDTQYF. The V call is TRBV7-6, the J call TRBJ2-3, with 8 bases fitting TRBD1. The CDR3 is made up of 15 amino acids. J was trimmed by 0 bases and V by 4 bases; bases with no gene match: 3. Germline assignment: CDR1 SGHVS and CDR2 FNYEAQ.

The chain couples TRBV15 to TRBJ1-1; TRBD1 might be the D (5 bases). V was trimmed by 5 bases and J by 1 base, leaving 5 bases between them. Germline assignment: CDR1 LNHNV and CDR2 YYDKDF (reference sequence). The CDR3 totals 12 residues. The CDR3 region has the DNA TGTGCCACCAGCGGACAGAACACTGAAGCTTTCTTT. Amino acid sequence: CATSGQNTEAFF.